Here is one TCR beta chain with its context. The data belong to a study of blood T cell repertoires in COVID-19. Whole-study context: T cells, B-cell-depleted T cells, or PBMCs supplied cDNA or gDNA.

Trimming removed 2 bases from V and 5 bases from J; junction bases left unmatched: 8. The length of the CDR3 is 16 residues. Germline V gene sequence: CDR1 SGHDT, CDR2 YYEEEE. Original processing notes: Using reference gene primer amplification, nucleated cell counts were estimated. Sequenced by immunoSEQ multiplex PCR; TCRdb stores in-frame clones only, minus some. The V and J calls and clone size are taken from that table; D and trimming were inferred from the DNA. The data contain about 100,000 clones, 60% to 85% of them seen just once; the ten biggest clones take up roughly 18%. This clonotype was obtained from a woman older than 75 with active or convalescent COVID-19. This chain links TRBV5-6 with TRBJ1-5, with TRBD1 matching over 9 bases. The specimen sequenced was peripheral blood. CDR3 residues: CASSFGYDRGDQPQHF. The DNA for the CDR3 is TGTGCCAGCAGCTTCGGGTACGACAGGGGGGATCAGCCCCAGCATTTT.